The 5 T cell receptor beta chains presented below share a single source sample, sequenced in a study of early T cells in non-severe SARS-CoV-2 infection. MiXCR was run by TCRdb on the 5' RACE reads, yielding one entry per CDR3 protein. This table has 51,000 or so distinct CDR3 sequences, approximately 11% appearing once. Sequencing input: whole blood. Every receptor here comes from an adult who was a healthcare worker with PCR-confirmed SARS-CoV-2 infection or an uninfected control (not recorded which).

This clonotype showed up just a few times. The rearrangement uses TRBV4-2 and TRBJ2-1, with D possibly being TRBD1 (5 bases). The CDR3 length is 15 residues. Trimming took 1 base from V and 5 from J, leaving 12 bases between them. In germline, CDR1 is LGHNA, CDR2 YNFKEQ. The CDR3 region has the DNA TGTGCCAGCAGCCAAGTCGGCATAGGGGACAATGAGCAGTTCTTC. Translated: CASSQVGIGDNEQFF.

V usage is TRBV18 and J usage is TRBJ2-5; D is uncertain. With 4 bases removed from V and 5 bases from J, the gap between germline ends came to 11 bases. From germline, CDR1 is KGHSH and CDR2 LQKENI. The CDR3 loop spans 13 amino acids. CDR3 sequence: CASSRPTEETQYF. The DNA for the CDR3 is TGTGCCAGCTCACGTCCTACTGAGGAGACCCAGTACTTC.

Many counts were recorded for this clonotype. J is TRBJ1-2 and V is TRBV18, with 8 bases aligning to TRBD1. The CDR3 has 15 amino acids. The V and J ends lost 3 bases and 0 bases, in that order; junction bases with no gene match: 3. Germline V gene sequence: CDR1 KGHSH, CDR2 LQKENI. CDR3 bases: TGTGCCAGCTCACCGGGACAGGACGCTAACTATGGCTACACCTTC. Amino acids: CASSPGQDANYGYTF.

This clonotype came up many times. This chain uses TRBV27 with TRBJ2-6; weak D call: TRBD2 (6 bases). The CDR3 is made up of 17 amino acids. Germline V gene data show CDR1 as MNHEY and CDR2 as SMNVEV (reference sequence). Trimming pared 7 bases from V and 0 bases from J, leaving 16 bases between. The CDR3 DNA is TGTGCCAGCACTCTCCTAGCGCGGACCTCTGGGGCCAACGTCCTGACTTTC. Its protein product is CASTLLARTSGANVLTF.

This rearrangement joins TRBV5-4 to TRBJ2-7, with a weak D call TRBD2 (5 bases). V dropped 0 bases and J dropped 0 bases, with 7 bases sitting between them. The CDR3 is made up of 14 amino acids. CDR1 is SGHNT and CDR2 is YYREEE in the germline V gene (reference sequence). The CDR3 region has the DNA TGTGCCAGCAGCTTGGATGGGAGCTCCTACGAGCAGTACTTC. Encoded protein: CASSLDGSSYEQYF.